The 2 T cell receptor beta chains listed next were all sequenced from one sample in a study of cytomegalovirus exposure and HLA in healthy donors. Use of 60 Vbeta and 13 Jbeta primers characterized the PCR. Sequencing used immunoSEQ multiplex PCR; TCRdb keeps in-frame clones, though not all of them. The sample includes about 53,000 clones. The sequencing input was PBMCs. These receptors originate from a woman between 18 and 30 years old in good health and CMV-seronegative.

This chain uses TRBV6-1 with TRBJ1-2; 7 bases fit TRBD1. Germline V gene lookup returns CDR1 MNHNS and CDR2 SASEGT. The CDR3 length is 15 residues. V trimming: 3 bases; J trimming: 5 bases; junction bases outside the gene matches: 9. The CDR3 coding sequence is TGTGCCAGCAGTGAGCTGGGACAGCCCGCGTATGGCTACACCTTC. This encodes CASSELGQPAYGYTF.

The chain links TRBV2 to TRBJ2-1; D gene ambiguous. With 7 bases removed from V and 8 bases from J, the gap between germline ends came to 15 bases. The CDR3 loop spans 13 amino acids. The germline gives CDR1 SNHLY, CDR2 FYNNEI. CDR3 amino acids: CASNSWLDDEQFF. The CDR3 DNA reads TGTGCCAGCAACAGTTGGCTCGACGATGAGCAGTTCTTC.